This entry lists 18 T cell receptor beta chains sequenced from one sample in a study of blood T cell repertoires in COVID-19. Some clones are missing from TCRdb's copy, which holds only in-frame ones; the method was immunoSEQ multiplex PCR. The sample holds about 180,000 clones, 75% to 90% seen once. Source material: peripheral blood. These receptors all come from a woman between 65 and 79 years old with COVID-19, enrolled during active disease.

The chain has TRBV28 and TRBJ2-7, with 7 bases lining up with TRBD2. This CDR3 has 16 amino acids. Germline CDR1 MDHEN, CDR2 SYDVKM. V lost 6 bases, J lost 3 bases, and 14 bases stayed unmatched. The CDR3 region has the DNA TGTGCCAGCAGCTCCCGAGGCGCGGGAGTGTTCTACGAGCAGTACTTC. This translates into CASSSRGAGVFYEQYF.

This chain joins TRBV6-2 or TRBV6-3 and TRBJ2-2; 8 nucleotides align to TRBD2. Germline V gene data show CDR1 as MNHEY and CDR2 as SVGEGT. Trimming took 2 bases from V and 4 from J; bases not matched to a gene: 15. There are 19 residues in the CDR3. The CDR3: CASSYPNPIAGRVTGELFF. The CDR3 nucleotides are TGTGCCAGCAGTTACCCGAATCCAATAGCGGGGCGGGTCACCGGGGAGCTGTTTTTT.

The rearrangement joins TRBV9 to TRBJ2-3, with 8 bases fitting TRBD2. Germline loops: CDR1 SGDLS, CDR2 YYNGEE. Trimming cost V 0 bases and J 4 bases; bases outside gene matches: 10. CDR3 length equals 17 residues. CDR3 residues: CASSVAPPGGRADTQYF. CDR3 nucleotides: TGTGCCAGCAGCGTAGCTCCTCCGGGAGGGCGCGCAGATACGCAGTATTTT.

CDR3 bases: TGTGCCACCAGCAGAGAGCGGGACAGGGGATACGAGCAGTACTTC. Its translation is CATSRERDRGYEQYF. This chain connects TRBV15 to TRBJ2-7; the match to TRBD1 covers 10 bases. The V segment lost 0 bases and the J segment 4 bases; nucleotides outside the gene matches: 3. From germline, CDR1 is LNHNV and CDR2 YYDKDF (reference sequence). The length of the CDR3 is 15 residues.

This chain joins TRBV6-5 and TRBJ1-2, with D unresolved. CDR3 length: 13 amino acids. V lost 2 bases and J 7 bases, leaving 11 bases between the germline ends. Germline V gene sequence: CDR1 MNHEY, CDR2 SVGAGI. The CDR3 DNA sequence: TGTGCCAGCAGTTACGGAACAGTTGGTGGCTACACCTTC. Protein: CASSYGTVGGYTF.

This clone was recorded a few times. V gene TRBV28 combines with J gene TRBJ1-5; 7 bases agree with TRBD1. The CDR3 has 13 residues. Unmatched junction bases numbered 1, after V lost 6 bases and J lost 2 bases. Germline CDR1 and CDR2: MDHEN and SYDVKM. CDR3 protein: CASSDRGNQPQHF. The CDR3 nucleotides read TGTGCCAGCAGCGACAGGGGCAATCAGCCCCAGCATTTT.

This clone was picked up a small number of times. The sample contains more than one DNA sequence encoding this CDR3. This chain connects TRBV7-9 to TRBJ1-1; D uncertain. CDR1 SEHNR and CDR2 FQNEAQ come from the germline V gene (reference sequence). Trimming left V 5 bases short and J 0 bases short, with 7 bases between. The CDR3 loop spans 13 amino acids. The CDR3 coding sequence is TGTGCCAGCAGCCCTTTAGTGAACACTGAAGCTTTCTTT. This gives the protein CASSPLVNTEAFF. Looking up the rest from reference TRBV7-9 and TRBJ1-1 gives the full variable domain: DTGVSQNPRHKITKRGQNVTFRCDPISEHNRLYWYRQTLGQGPEFLTYFQNEAQLEKSRLLSDRFSAERPKGSFSTLEIQRTEQGDSAMYLCASSPLVNTEAFFGQGTRLTVV.

V gene TRBV9 combines with J gene TRBJ1-1; no clear D. V lost 3 bases and J lost 3, with 9 bases in between. Germline values: CDR1 SGDLS, CDR2 YYNGEE. The CDR3 sequence is 13 residues long. CDR3 sequence (DNA): TGTGCCAGCAGCGCACAATTATACACTGAAGCTTTCTTT. Translated: CASSAQLYTEAFF.

This clone was seen a single time. This chain uses TRBV7-7 with TRBJ2-1, with D perhaps matching TRBD2 (6 bases). The CDR3 extends over 15 amino acids. Trimming removed 3 bases at V and 8 bases at J, with 17 bases between. Per germline, CDR1 SSHAT and CDR2 FNYEAQ (reference sequence). CDR3 region: CASSLRGLSSDEQFF. DNA for the CDR3: TGTGCCAGCAGCTTGAGGGGACTCTCCTCCGATGAGCAGTTCTTC.

This clone rates as medium-sized. CDR3 amino acids: CASSQGSVLTDTQYF. CDR3 nucleotide sequence: TGTGCCAGCAGCCAAGGGAGCGTCCTCACAGATACGCAGTATTTT. This chain connects TRBV14 to TRBJ2-3; D is unclear. Per germline, CDR1 SGHDN and CDR2 FVKESK. V lost 1 base to trimming and J lost 2 bases, with 10 bases between them. The length of the CDR3 is 15 residues.

The chain couples TRBV28 to TRBJ2-7; no firm D call. The CDR3 is 13 residues long. Germline assignment: CDR1 MDHEN and CDR2 SYDVKM. The V gene lost 10 bases and the J gene lost 2 bases, with 15 bases spanning the gap. The CDR3 is CATRSGAPYEQYF. The CDR3 bases are TGTGCCACCCGTAGTGGAGCGCCCTACGAGCAGTACTTC.

In DNA form, the CDR3 reads TGTGCCAGCAGTTACTCTACCGGTCGGGGGACCGGGGAGCTGTTTTTT. It encodes CASSYSTGRGTGELFF. The V call is TRBV6-2 or TRBV6-3, the J call TRBJ2-2; D possibly corresponds to TRBD2 (6 bases). The germline V gene has CDR1 MNHEY and CDR2 SVGEGT. V lost 0 bases to trimming and J lost 5 bases, with 13 bases between them. The CDR3 has 16 amino acids.

The rearrangement joins TRBV27 to TRBJ2-1, with a tentative D call TRBD2 (6 bases). The CDR3 is made up of 14 amino acids. Germline V gene lookup returns CDR1 MNHEY and CDR2 SMNVEV (reference sequence). V was trimmed by 6 bases and J by 8 bases, leaving 17 bases between them. In nucleotides, the CDR3 is TGTGCCAGCAGCCTCCGGCGGGGATACGATGAGCAGTTCTTC. Encoded protein: CASSLRRGYDEQFF.

The chain is built from TRBV3-1 (or the pseudogene TRBV3-2) and TRBJ1-1; perhaps TRBD1 as D (5 bases). V was cut by 6 bases and J by 4 bases, with 15 bases left in between. This CDR3 spans 14 amino acids. Germline-derived CDR1 and CDR2 are LGHDT and YNNKEL (reference sequence). CDR3 protein: CASSEDRGSTEAFF. In DNA, the CDR3 is TGTGCCAGCAGTGAAGACCGGGGGAGCACTGAAGCTTTCTTT.

Of note for this clone: One end of the junction varies from germline; a read error may be responsible. The J gene is TRBJ1-1, the V gene TRBV12-5, with 7 bases that match TRBD1. CDR3 length: 18 amino acids. Germline assignment: CDR1 LGHNT and CDR2 FRNRAP. In DNA, the CDR3 is TGTGCTAGTGGTTTGGATCTACCCGGACAGGATCTGAAGACTGAAGCTTTCTTT. It is translated as CASGLDLPGQDLKTEAFF.

The chain uses TRBV4-3 and TRBJ1-5; D might be TRBD1 (5 bases). Deletions cut 4 bases from V and 2 bases from J, with 21 bases between. Germline V gene data show CDR1 as LGHNA and CDR2 as YSLEER. The CDR3 has 18 amino acids. CDR3 bases: TGCGCCAGCAGCCGCGCGCGGGGCGGCCTCGGGGGCAATCAGCCCCAGCATTTT. Amino acid sequence: CASSRARGGLGGNQPQHF.

The chain employs TRBV6-5 and TRBJ2-1, with TRBD2 matching 14 bases. Per germline, CDR1 MNHEY and CDR2 SVGAGI. Germline trimming cut 8 bases from V and 6 bases from J; bases unmatched to any gene: 6. The CDR3 covers 15 residues. The CDR3 nucleotides read TGTGCCAGCGAAACCGGGACTAGCGGGAGCAATGAGCAGTTCTTC. It codes for CASETGTSGSNEQFF.

The genes are TRBV7-3 and TRBJ1-1; 8 nucleotides match TRBD1. The CDR3 is made up of 21 amino acids. V was clipped by 0 bases and J by 5 bases; unmatched bases: 23. CDR1 SGHTA and CDR2 FQGTGA come from the germline V gene. The CDR3 region is CASSLTGFRGLMSKAGTEAFF. CDR3 sequence (DNA): TGTGCCAGCAGCTTAACCGGGTTCAGGGGGCTTATGTCAAAAGCGGGAACTGAAGCTTTCTTT.